This TCR beta chain was documented in a study of blood T cells in healthy people across ages. PCR was performed a second time for about 7 to 12 cycles using a sample-barcoded 5' primer and a J-beta primer mix. Each CDR3 protein is one row after TCRdb ran MiXCR on the 5' RACE reads. The sample has fewer than 2,000,000 distinct CDR3 sequences; around 42% are singletons. V was clipped by 6 bases and J by 7 bases, with 16 bases between them. CDR1 is ENHRY and CDR2 is SYGVKD in the germline V gene. This CDR3 is 13 amino acids long. Input material: blood. The TCR originated in a human donor in good health. The chain uses TRBV10-3 and TRBJ2-7, with D perhaps TRBD2 (7 bases). CDR3: CAISAGASQEQYF. The CDR3 DNA reads TGTGCCATCAGCGCGGGGGCATCGCAGGAGCAGTACTTC.